This T cell receptor (beta chain) is drawn from a study of technical replicates of blood from a handful of donors. Germline values: CDR1 MNHEY, CDR2 SVGAGI. Trimming at V came to 0 bases and at J to 6 bases, leaving 10 bases not matched to a gene. The CDR3 is 16 amino acids. Clones were read by immunoSEQ multiplex PCR, and TCRdb kept only the in-frame ones, dropping some. The table lists roughly 40,000 clones, over 95% of them singletons, with roughly 0.39% in the top ten. The source is a human donor in good health. Source material: T cells isolated from PBMCs. This rearrangement joins TRBV6-5 to TRBJ2-5; 7 nucleotides match TRBD1. The CDR3 here is CASSYSYKTGKQTQYF. The CDR3 region has the DNA TGTGCCAGCAGTTACTCCTATAAGACAGGGAAGCAGACCCAGTACTTC.